This TCR beta chain was observed in a study of blood T cell repertoires in COVID-19 (dated by TCRdb to the early 2020s). Regarding the study in general: Samples covering the acute and convalescent phases of COVID-19 were provided by collaborators in the United States, Italy and Spain. The prospective study material was composed of cDNA or gDNA derived from T cells, B-cell-depleted T cells, or PBMCs. Subjects who had been exposed to COVID-19, were actively infected with it, or had recovered from it provided the deeply sampled blood TCRbeta repertoires that made up the dataset. The repertoires were made available in a free public database intended to serve as a resource for research on the immune response to SARS-CoV-2. Samples were obtained from the ongoing ImmuneRACE study (first 160 participants) and from over 1,000 subjects provided by 6 global collaborators. Nearly every sample came with metadata listing a de-identified subject ID, COVID-19 status, age in years and sex. Where HLA class I and class II types were available, the types were taken from metadata supplied by the sample provider, not from assay-based typing.

TCRbeta CDR3 regions were amplified from genomic DNA by means of the immunoSEQ Assay, a bias-controlled multiplex PCR. From the authors' description of their analysis: Nucleated cell counts per sample were estimated from amplification of reference gene primers within the assay. To quantify the absolute abundance of each unique TCRbeta CDR3 rearrangement, sequence reads were collapsed and filtered. Productive Simpson clonality was computed per sample as the square root of Simpson's diversity index over productive rearrangements. TCRdb's version of the immuneACCESS table is confined to in-frame rearrangements and falls short of the full clone set. An unresolved V gene accounts for under half of the shortfall where checked; the remainder is of unknown origin. V and J calls and clone size are as listed in that table; D and trimming were resolved from the DNA. This sample holds some 150,000 clones; about four fifths were observed only once. The ten largest clonotypes hold approximately 1.4% of the sample.

Broader findings and caveats from the paper: Clinical and demographic metadata were provided uncurated, with the amount varying by source and participant.

The V and J ends are trimmed by 0 bases and 1 base, leaving 8 bases between them. The CDR3 numbers 16 residues from cysteine through phenylalanine. The kept DNA is CDR3 alone, 48 bases in frame from the first base. The germline V gene supplies CDR1 SGDLS and CDR2 YYNGEE. The collaborating institutions used their own protocols to collect whole blood in K2EDTA tubes. For TCRbeta analysis, collaborator samples were shipped as frozen whole blood, as isolated PBMCs, or as DNA extracted from either sample type. Comment on this clone: Its antigen specificity is not known. Per-nucleotide qualities are absent, and no much larger clonotype sits a single base away.

The chain was built from TRBV9 and TRBJ2-6, with the D gene call left open. This sequence was found in a human donor in a cohort sampled during active COVID-19. The sequencing input was peripheral blood. The CDR3 is CASSVDVSSGANVLTF. The nucleotides read TGTGCCAGCAGCGTAGATGTCTCTTCTGGGGCCAACGTCCTGACTTTC. With the portions outside the CDR3 filled from the reference TRBV9 and TRBJ2-6 genes, the complete variable region becomes DSGVTQTPKHLITATGQRVTLRCSPRSGDLSVYWYQQSLDQGLQFLIQYYNGEERAKGNILERFSAQQFPDLHSELNLSSLELGDSALYFCASSVDVSSGANVLTFGAGSRLTVL.